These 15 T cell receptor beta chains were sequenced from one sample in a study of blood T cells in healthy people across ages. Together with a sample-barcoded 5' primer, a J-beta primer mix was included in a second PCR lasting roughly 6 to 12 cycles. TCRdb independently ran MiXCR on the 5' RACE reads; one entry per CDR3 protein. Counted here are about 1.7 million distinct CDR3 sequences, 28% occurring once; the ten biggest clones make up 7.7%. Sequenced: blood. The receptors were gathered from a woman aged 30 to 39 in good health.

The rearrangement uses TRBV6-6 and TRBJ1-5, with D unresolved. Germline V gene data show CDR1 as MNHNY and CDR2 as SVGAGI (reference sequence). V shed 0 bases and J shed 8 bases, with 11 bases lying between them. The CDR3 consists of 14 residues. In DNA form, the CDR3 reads TGTGCCAGCAGTTACTCGTTGGGAAGTGAGCCCCAGCATTTT. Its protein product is CASSYSLGSEPQHF.

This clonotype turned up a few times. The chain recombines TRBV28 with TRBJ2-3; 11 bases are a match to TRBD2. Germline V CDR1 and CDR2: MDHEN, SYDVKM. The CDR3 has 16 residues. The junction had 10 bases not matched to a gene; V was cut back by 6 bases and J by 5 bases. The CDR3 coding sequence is TGTGCCAGCAGCACCCAGACTAGCGGGGCTGGAGATACGCAGTATTTT. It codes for CASSTQTSGAGDTQYF.

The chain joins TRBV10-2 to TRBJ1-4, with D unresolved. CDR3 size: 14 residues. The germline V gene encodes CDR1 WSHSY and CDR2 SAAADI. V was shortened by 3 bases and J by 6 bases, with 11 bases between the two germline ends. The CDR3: CASSDRGLDEKLFF. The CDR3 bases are TGCGCCAGCAGTGACCGCGGGTTGGATGAAAAACTGTTTTTT.

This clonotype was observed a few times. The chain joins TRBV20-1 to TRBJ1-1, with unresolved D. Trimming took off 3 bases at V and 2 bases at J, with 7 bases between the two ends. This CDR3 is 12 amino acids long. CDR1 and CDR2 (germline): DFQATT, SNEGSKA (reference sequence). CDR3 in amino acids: CSASGSNTEAFF. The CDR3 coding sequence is TGCAGTGCTAGTGGCAGCAACACTGAAGCTTTCTTT.

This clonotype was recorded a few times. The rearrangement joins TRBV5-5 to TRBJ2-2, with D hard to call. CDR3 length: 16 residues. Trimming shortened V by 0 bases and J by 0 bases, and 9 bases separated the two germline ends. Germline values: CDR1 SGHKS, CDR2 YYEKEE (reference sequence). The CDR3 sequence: CASSLDGPTNTGELFF. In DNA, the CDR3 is TGTGCCAGCAGCTTGGATGGACCCACGAACACCGGGGAGCTGTTTTTT.

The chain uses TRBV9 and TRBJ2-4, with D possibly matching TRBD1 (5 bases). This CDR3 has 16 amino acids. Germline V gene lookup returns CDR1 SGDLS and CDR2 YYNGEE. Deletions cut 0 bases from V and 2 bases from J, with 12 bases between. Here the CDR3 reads CASSVGQGETKNIQYF. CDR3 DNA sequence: TGTGCCAGCAGCGTAGGTCAGGGTGAGACCAAAAACATTCAGTACTTC.

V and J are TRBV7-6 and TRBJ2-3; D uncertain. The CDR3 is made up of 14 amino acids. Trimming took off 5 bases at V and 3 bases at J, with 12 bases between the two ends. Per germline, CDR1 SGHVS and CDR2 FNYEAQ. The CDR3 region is CASSPDETTDTQYF. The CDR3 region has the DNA TGTGCCAGCAGCCCCGACGAAACAACAGATACGCAGTATTTT.

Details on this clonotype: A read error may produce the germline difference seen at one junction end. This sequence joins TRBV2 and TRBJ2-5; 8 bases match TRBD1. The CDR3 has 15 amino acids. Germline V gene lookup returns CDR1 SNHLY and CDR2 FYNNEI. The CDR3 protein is CASRLQGVFQETQCF. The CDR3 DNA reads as TGTGCCAGCAGACTACAGGGGGTTTTTCAAGAGACCCAGTGCTTC. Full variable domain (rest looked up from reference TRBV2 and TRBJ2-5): EPEVTQTPSHQVTQMGQEVILRCVPISNHLYFYWYRQILGQKVEFLVSFYNNEISEKSEIFDDQFSVERPDGSNFTLKIRSTKLEDSAMYFCASRLQGVFQETQCFGPGTRLLVL.

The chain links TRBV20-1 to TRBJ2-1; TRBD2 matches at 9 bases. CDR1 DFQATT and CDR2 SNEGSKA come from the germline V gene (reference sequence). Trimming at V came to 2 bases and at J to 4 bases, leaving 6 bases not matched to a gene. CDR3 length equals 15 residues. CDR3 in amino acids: CSARPMTSGYNEQFF. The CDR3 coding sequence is TGCAGTGCTAGACCTATGACTAGCGGTTACAATGAGCAGTTCTTC.

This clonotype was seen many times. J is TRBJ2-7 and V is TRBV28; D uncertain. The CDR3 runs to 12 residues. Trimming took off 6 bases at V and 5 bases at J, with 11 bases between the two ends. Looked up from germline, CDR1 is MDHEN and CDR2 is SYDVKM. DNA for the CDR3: TGTGCCAGCAGCCCACAGTGGGACGAGCAGTACTTC. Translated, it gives CASSPQWDEQYF. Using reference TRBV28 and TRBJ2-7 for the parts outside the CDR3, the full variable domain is DVKVTQSSRYLVKRTGEKVFLECVQDMDHENMFWYRQDPGLGLRLIYFSYDVKMKEKGDIPEGYSVSREKKERFSLILESASTNQTSMYLCASSPQWDEQYFGPGTRLTVT.

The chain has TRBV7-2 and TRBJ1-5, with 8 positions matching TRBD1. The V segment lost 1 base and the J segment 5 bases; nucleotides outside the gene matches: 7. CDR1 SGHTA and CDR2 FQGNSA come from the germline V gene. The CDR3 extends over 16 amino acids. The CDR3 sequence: CASSLVGQGRHQPQHF. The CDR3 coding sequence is TGTGCCAGCAGCTTAGTAGGACAGGGAAGGCATCAGCCCCAGCATTTT. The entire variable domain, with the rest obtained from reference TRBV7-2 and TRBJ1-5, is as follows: GAGVSQSPSNKVTEKGKDVELRCDPISGHTALYWYRQSLGQGLEFLIYFQGNSAPDKSGLPSDRFSAERTGGSVSTLTIQRTQQEDSAVYLCASSLVGQGRHQPQHFGDGTRLSIL.

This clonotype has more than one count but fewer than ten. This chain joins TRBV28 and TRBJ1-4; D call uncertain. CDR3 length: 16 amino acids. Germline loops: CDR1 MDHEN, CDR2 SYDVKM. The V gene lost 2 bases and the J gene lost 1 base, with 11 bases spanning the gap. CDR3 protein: CASSLRRRITNEKLFF. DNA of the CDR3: TGTGCCAGCAGTTTAAGGCGCCGTATAACTAATGAAAAACTGTTTTTT.

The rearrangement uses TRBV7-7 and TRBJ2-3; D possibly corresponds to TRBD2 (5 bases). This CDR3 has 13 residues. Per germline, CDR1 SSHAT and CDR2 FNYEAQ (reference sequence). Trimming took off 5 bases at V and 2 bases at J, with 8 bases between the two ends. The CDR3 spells CASSRTYTDTQYF. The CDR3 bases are TGTGCCAGCAGCCGGACTTACACAGATACGCAGTATTTT.

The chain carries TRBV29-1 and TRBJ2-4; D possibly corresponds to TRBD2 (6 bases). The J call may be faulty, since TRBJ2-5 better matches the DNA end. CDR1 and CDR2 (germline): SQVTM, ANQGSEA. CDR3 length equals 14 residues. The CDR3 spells CSVGLVGSQETQYF. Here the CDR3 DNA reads TGCAGCGTTGGACTAGTGGGATCCCAAGAGACCCAGTACTTC.

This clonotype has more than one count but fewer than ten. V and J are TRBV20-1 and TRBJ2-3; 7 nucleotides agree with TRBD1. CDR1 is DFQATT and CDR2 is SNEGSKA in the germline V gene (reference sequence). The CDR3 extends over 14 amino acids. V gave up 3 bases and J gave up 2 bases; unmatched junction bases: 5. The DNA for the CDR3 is TGCAGTGCTAGTGGGGACAGATCCACAGATACGCAGTATTTT. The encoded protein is CSASGDRSTDTQYF.